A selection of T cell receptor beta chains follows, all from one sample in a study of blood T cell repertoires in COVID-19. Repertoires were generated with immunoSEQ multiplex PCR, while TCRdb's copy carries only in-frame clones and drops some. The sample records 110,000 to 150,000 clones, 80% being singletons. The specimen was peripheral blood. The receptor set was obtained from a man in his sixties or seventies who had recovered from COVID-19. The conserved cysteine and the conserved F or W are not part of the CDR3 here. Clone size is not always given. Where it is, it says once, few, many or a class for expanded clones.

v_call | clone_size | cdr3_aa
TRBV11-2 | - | ASRSQDGYT
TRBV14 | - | ASSPYGGGGEAF
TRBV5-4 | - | ASSPIPGESGYT
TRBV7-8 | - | ASSLVAPDQETQY
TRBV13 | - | ASSTRVSGRDTQY
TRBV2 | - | ASRDSNYGYT
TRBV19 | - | ASRLHLSAGLTDEQF
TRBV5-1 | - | ASSQTMTGANSPLH
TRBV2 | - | ASRSGFNWGYT
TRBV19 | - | ASMPTSSGLETQY
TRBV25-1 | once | ASSEPPPGTGKETQY
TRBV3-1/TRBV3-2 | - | ASSQEETRASLNYEQY
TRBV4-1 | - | ASSQVLTSGYSDTQY
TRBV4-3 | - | ASSQEGLGGEGYT
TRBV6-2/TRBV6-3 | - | ASSYGTLSGEQF
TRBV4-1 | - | ASSQETQGTGNEKLF
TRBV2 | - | ASSGPQTNRPSGANVLT
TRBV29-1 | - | SVEVGPGELF
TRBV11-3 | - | ASSLMAGGPTDTQY
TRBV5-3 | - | ARSDRGGDYDEQY
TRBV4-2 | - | ASSQPEREGSYNEQF
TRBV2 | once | ASSEIRGVRAGGAETQY
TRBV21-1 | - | ASSLIQRGDRVTGELF
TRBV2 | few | ASSEAGGGRQPQH
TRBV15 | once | ATNMGQGSGEQF
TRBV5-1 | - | ASSLDWRANEKLF
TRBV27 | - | ASNPSVAYNEQF
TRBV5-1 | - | ASSVRTGGTDTQY
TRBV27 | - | ASSARQGAYEQY
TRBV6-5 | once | ASTGGLVGTDTQY
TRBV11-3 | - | ASSLVWWGPRDTEAF
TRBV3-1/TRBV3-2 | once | ASSQRLAVTRELF
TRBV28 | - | ASSFPRTSGSNEQF
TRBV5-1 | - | ASSPGGGGSYEQY
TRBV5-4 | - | ASSFRGMGYGYT
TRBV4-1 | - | ASSQEGGDRGNQPQH
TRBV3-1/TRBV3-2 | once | ASSQRGRTEAF
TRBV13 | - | ASSLRGRGWYEQY
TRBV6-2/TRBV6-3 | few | ASSPPGTSDNQPQH
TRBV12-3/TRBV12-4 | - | ASSFSGTEKLF
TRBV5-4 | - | AATGGERGTDTQY
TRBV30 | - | AWSDGGVDEQY
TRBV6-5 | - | ASSLGQYEQY
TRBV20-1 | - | SAPYTDTQY
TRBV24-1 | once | ATSGDSGSIFTDTQY
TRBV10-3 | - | AAQEVFSTDTQY
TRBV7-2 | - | ASSPTNNEQF
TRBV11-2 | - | ASSLTGFNTGELF
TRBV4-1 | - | ASSHLGQRNQPQH